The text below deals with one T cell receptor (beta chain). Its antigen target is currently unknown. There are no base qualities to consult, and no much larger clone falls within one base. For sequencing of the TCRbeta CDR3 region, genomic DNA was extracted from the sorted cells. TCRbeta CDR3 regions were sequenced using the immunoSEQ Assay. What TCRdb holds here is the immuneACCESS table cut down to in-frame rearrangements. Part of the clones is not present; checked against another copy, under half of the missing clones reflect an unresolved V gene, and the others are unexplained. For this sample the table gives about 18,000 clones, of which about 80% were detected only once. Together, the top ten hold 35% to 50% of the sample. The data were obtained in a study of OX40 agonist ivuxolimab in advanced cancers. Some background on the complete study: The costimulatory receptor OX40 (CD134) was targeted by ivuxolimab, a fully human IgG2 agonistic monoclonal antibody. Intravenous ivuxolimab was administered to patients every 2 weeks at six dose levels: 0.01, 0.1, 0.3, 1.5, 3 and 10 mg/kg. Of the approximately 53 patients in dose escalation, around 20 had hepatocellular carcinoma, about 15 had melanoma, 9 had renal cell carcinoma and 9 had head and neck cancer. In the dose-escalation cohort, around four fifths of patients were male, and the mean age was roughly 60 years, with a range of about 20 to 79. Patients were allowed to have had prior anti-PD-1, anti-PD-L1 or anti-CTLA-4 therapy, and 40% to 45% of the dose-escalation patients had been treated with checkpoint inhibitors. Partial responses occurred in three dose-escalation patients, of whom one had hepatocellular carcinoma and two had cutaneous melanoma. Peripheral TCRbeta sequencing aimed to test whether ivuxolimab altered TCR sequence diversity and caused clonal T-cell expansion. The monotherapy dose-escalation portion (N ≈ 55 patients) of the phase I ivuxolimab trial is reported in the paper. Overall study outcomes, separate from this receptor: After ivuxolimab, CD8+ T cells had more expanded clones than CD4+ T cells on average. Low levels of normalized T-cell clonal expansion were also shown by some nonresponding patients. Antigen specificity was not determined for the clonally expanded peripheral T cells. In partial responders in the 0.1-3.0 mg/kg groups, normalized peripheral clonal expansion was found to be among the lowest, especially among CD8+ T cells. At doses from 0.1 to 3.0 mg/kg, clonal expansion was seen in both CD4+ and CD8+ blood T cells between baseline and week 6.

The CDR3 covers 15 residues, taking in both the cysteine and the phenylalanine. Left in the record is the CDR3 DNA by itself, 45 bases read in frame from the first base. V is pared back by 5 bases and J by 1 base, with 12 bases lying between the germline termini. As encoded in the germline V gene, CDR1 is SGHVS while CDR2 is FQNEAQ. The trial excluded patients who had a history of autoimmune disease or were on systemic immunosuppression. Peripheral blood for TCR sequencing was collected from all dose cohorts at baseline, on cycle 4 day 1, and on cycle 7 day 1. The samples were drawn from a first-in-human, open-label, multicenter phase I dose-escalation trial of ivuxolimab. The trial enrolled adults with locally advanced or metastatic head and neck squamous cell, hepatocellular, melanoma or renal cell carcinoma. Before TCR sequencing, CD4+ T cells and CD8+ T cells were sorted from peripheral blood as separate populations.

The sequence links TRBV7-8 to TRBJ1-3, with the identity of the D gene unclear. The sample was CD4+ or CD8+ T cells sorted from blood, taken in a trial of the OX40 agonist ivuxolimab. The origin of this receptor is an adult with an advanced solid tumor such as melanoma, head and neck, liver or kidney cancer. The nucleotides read TGTGCCAGCAGCACTCGGACGAGGTCTGGAAACACCATATATTTT. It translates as CASSTRTRSGNTIYF.